These 18 T cell receptor beta chains were all obtained from the same sample, sequenced in a study of blood T cell repertoires in COVID-19. Some clones are missing from TCRdb's copy, which holds only in-frame ones; the method was immunoSEQ multiplex PCR. The table includes fewer than 350,000 clones, almost 90% detected once. The sample taken for sequencing was PBMCs or T cells enriched from blood (not recorded which). The receptors here all came from a woman aged 18-35 years with acute COVID-19.

The table lists this clone with a count of one. The chain links TRBV30 to TRBJ1-6; D uncertain. Trimming pared 3 bases from V and 2 bases from J, leaving 11 bases between. The CDR3 is 15 amino acids. Germline V gives CDR1 GTSNPN, CDR2 SVGIG (reference sequence). This CDR3 is CAWRNRGAYNSPLHF. CDR3 DNA: TGTGCCTGGAGGAATCGCGGGGCCTATAATTCACCCCTCCACTTT.

The rearrangement joins TRBV30 to TRBJ1-3; possible D gene TRBD1, 5 bases. The germline gives CDR1 GTSNPN, CDR2 SVGIG (reference sequence). Trimming stripped 7 bases from V and 6 bases from J, with 13 bases between. The CDR3 extends over 12 amino acids. CDR3 residues: CASQGVENTIYF. CDR3 in DNA: TGTGCCTCCCAAGGGGTAGAAAACACCATATATTTT.

J is TRBJ1-4 and V is TRBV4-3; a possible D gene is TRBD1 (6 bases). The germline CDR1 and CDR2 sequences are LGHNA and YSLEER. Trimming stripped 3 bases from V and 4 bases from J, with 15 bases between. The CDR3 spans 16 residues. The CDR3 nucleotides read TGCGCCAGCAGCCATGCAACAGGGTCCCTTAATGAAAAACTGTTTTTT. Translation gives CASSHATGSLNEKLFF.

This clone was found once. V gene TRBV28 combines with J gene TRBJ1-5; 9 bases agree with TRBD1. Germline CDR1 reads MDHEN; CDR2 reads SYDVKM. The CDR3 consists of 22 residues. With 5 bases clipped from V and 1 base from J, the junction kept 24 bases outside the gene matches. The DNA for the CDR3 is TGTGCCAGCAGTGGGCTACTCTGGGACAGGGTCGTGTCTGAAGGGAGCAATCAGCCCCAGCATTTT. Protein: CASSGLLWDRVVSEGSNQPQHF.

In its sample, this clone was seen once. V gene TRBV6-4 combines with J gene TRBJ2-2; 11 nucleotides agree with TRBD2. The CDR3 is made up of 15 amino acids. J lost 5 bases, V lost 8 bases, and 7 bases had no gene match. Germline values: CDR1 MRHNA, CDR2 SNTAGT. CDR3 DNA: TGTGCCAGCGGCAAGACTAGCGGGAATACCGGGGAGCTGTTTTTT. Its translation: CASGKTSGNTGELFF.

V is TRBV15 and J is TRBJ1-2; 7 bases agree with TRBD1. Germline values: CDR1 LNHNV, CDR2 YYDKDF (reference sequence). V lost 6 bases, J lost 4 bases, and 5 bases stayed unmatched. This CDR3 has 13 residues. This CDR3 reads CATRGDSSYGYTF. DNA for the CDR3: TGTGCCACCAGGGGGGACAGCTCCTATGGCTACACCTTC.

The chain combines TRBV30 with TRBJ2-5, with D maybe TRBD1 (6 bases). Germline values: CDR1 GTSNPN, CDR2 SVGIG (reference sequence). The germline V and J ends were trimmed by 5 bases and 5 bases, with 21 bases remaining between them. The CDR3 spans 15 residues. CDR3 amino acids: CAWATTGRLGETQYF. CDR3 nucleotide sequence: TGTGCCTGGGCGACTACAGGGCGTTTAGGGGAGACCCAGTACTTC.

This clone was seen more than once but under ten times. V gene TRBV2 combines with J gene TRBJ1-2; D is ambiguous. The germline V gene has CDR1 SNHLY and CDR2 FYNNEI. Trimming removed 6 bases at V and 0 bases at J, with 11 bases between. The CDR3 runs 14 residues. CDR3 protein: CASRPNLANYGYTF. CDR3 DNA: TGTGCCAGCAGGCCTAACCTAGCTAACTATGGCTACACCTTC.

The V and J genes are TRBV5-1 and TRBJ1-1; D is possibly TRBD1 (5 bases). Looked up from germline, CDR1 is SGHRS and CDR2 is YFSETQ. The germline V and J ends were trimmed by 6 bases and 1 base, with 13 bases remaining between them. This CDR3 has 14 amino acids. The CDR3 sequence: CASTRAGKNTEAFF. CDR3 nucleotide sequence: TGCGCCAGCACCAGGGCAGGGAAGAACACTGAAGCTTTCTTT.

This chain uses TRBV7-9 with TRBJ2-1; tentatively, D is TRBD2 (6 bases). This CDR3 has 16 residues. Germline V CDR1 and CDR2: SEHNR, FQNEAQ (reference sequence). Trimming pared 3 bases from V and 8 bases from J, leaving 20 bases between. CDR3 protein: CASSFRYGSSRDEQFF. CDR3 nucleotides: TGTGCCAGCAGCTTTCGTTACGGGAGCTCCCGGGATGAGCAGTTCTTC. Complete variable domain (other parts from reference TRBV7-9 and TRBJ2-1): DTGVSQNPRHKITKRGQNVTFRCDPISEHNRLYWYRQTLGQGPEFLTYFQNEAQLEKSRLLSDRFSAERPKGSFSTLEIQRTEQGDSAMYLCASSFRYGSSRDEQFFGPGTRLTVL.

J is TRBJ2-2 and V is TRBV7-3, with 10 bases identical to TRBD1. J was trimmed by 8 bases and V by 5 bases; bases with no gene match: 5. CDR1 is SGHTA, CDR2 FQGTGA, per germline. This CDR3 comprises 14 residues. CDR3 residues: CASSLDRGRGELFF. The CDR3 nucleotides read TGTGCCAGCAGCCTCGACAGGGGGCGTGGGGAGCTGTTTTTT.

This clone was seen once. The V gene is TRBV5-1, the J gene TRBJ1-6; D is perhaps TRBD1 (5 bases). The CDR3 has 15 residues. The V gene's germline CDR1 is SGHRS and CDR2 YFSETQ. Trimming took 0 bases from V and 5 from J, leaving 9 bases between them. The CDR3 DNA reads as TGCGCCAGCAGCTTGGTTCAGGGAAATAATTCACCCCTCCACTTT. Its protein is CASSLVQGNNSPLHF.

This chain links TRBV4-1 with TRBJ2-1; TRBD1 matches at 10 bases. Trimming removed 1 base from V and 7 bases from J; junction bases left unmatched: 4. In germline, CDR1 is MGHRA, CDR2 YSYEKL. This CDR3 comprises 15 residues. The CDR3 loop is CASSQGQGAWNEQFF. Here the CDR3 DNA reads TGCGCCAGCAGCCAAGGACAGGGGGCGTGGAATGAGCAGTTCTTC.

This clone was detected only a few times. This chain uses TRBV29-1 with TRBJ2-1; the D gene is possibly TRBD2 (5 bases). The CDR3 has 13 amino acids. Germline loops: CDR1 SQVTM, CDR2 ANQGSEA. The V and J ends lost 6 bases and 3 bases respectively, with 12 bases between them. CDR3 nucleotides: TGCAGCGTACGCACCGGGAACTACAATGAGCAGTTCTTC. Translated: CSVRTGNYNEQFF.

This rearrangement joins TRBV29-1 to TRBJ1-1, with D tentatively TRBD1 (5 bases). Germline CDR1 reads SQVTM; CDR2 reads ANQGSEA. The CDR3 contains 12 residues. V lost 5 bases and J lost 1, with 8 bases in between. The CDR3 sequence: CSVRQTNTEAFF. CDR3 in DNA: TGCAGCGTTCGACAGACGAACACTGAAGCTTTCTTT.

The CDR3 spells CSGLGQPYEQYF. The CDR3 DNA sequence: TGCAGCGGATTGGGACAGCCCTACGAGCAGTACTTC. The chain combines TRBV29-1 with TRBJ2-7, with 7 bases lining up with TRBD1. This CDR3 comprises 12 residues. The V gene's germline CDR1 is SQVTM and CDR2 ANQGSEA. V was pared by 7 bases and J by 2 bases, with 5 bases of the junction left unmatched.

The chain is built from TRBV30 and TRBJ2-5; TRBD2 matches at 7 bases. Germline V gene sequence: CDR1 GTSNPN, CDR2 SVGIG (reference sequence). V gave up 0 bases and J gave up 4 bases; unmatched junction bases: 8. This CDR3 region has 15 residues. CDR3 in amino acids: CAWSVPGAGAETQYF. CDR3 nucleotide sequence: TGTGCCTGGAGTGTCCCCGGCGCGGGAGCAGAGACCCAGTACTTC.

This clone was seen more than once but under ten times. The chain links TRBV14 to TRBJ2-7, with 11 positions matching TRBD2. Germline V gives CDR1 SGHDN, CDR2 FVKESK. V was clipped by 1 base and J by 2 bases; unmatched bases: 1. The CDR3 has 15 residues. The CDR3 is CASSQGLAGPYEQYF. The CDR3 nucleotides are TGTGCCAGCAGCCAAGGACTAGCGGGACCCTACGAGCAGTACTTC.